Listed below are T cell receptor beta chains from one sample, sequenced in a study of early T cells in non-severe SARS-CoV-2 infection. MiXCR, run by TCRdb on the 5' RACE reads, gives a single entry per CDR3 protein. The sample lists just over 80,000 distinct CDR3 sequences, roughly 13% seen once, with roughly 1.4% in the top ten. The material sequenced was whole blood. These receptors originate from an adult who was a healthcare worker with PCR-confirmed SARS-CoV-2 infection or an uninfected control (not recorded which). Each CDR3 is given with its conserved first and last residue. Each record gives: CDR3 protein, CDR3 DNA, D gene, J gene, clone size, V gene. The D gene is left open where the match is weak. The listing skips clone size in some rows; elsewhere it reads once, few, many or a size class.

CASSFPGLAWAGEQFF,TGTGCCAGCAGTTTCCCGGGACTAGCGTGGGCCGGTGAGCAGTTCTTC,TRBD2,TRBJ2-1,many,TRBV12-3/TRBV12-4
CASSESGRRSEQYF,TGCGCCAGCAGTGAGTCGGGTCGAAGGTCCGAGCAGTACTTC,.,TRBJ2-7,.,TRBV10-1
CSADGQGHYGYTF,TGCAGCGCAGACGGACAGGGCCACTATGGCTACACCTTC,TRBD1,TRBJ1-2,few,TRBV29-1
CASSRGQGSETQYF,TGTGCCAGCAGCCGCGGACAGGGCTCGGAGACCCAGTACTTC,TRBD1,TRBJ2-5,many,TRBV7-9
CSVEFRQSYNEQFF,TGCAGCGTTGAGTTTAGGCAATCCTACAATGAGCAGTTCTTC,.,TRBJ2-1,many,TRBV29-1
CASSGTGGTDTQYF,TGTGCCAGCAGTGGGACAGGGGGCACAGATACGCAGTATTTT,TRBD1,TRBJ2-3,many,TRBV6-4
CASSYRTPYNSPLHF,TGTGCCAGCAGTTACCGGACACCGTATAATTCACCCCTCCACTTT,.,TRBJ1-6,.,TRBV27
CSAAPSSTEAFF,TGCAGTGCTGCCCCTTCGAGCACTGAAGCTTTCTTT,.,TRBJ1-1,.,TRBV20-1
CASTPTLPEAFF,TGTGCCAGCACCCCTACTCTCCCTGAAGCTTTCTTT,.,TRBJ1-1,many,TRBV6-1
CASSVGVSNTEAFF,TGTGCCAGCAGCGTAGGAGTCTCGAACACTGAAGCTTTCTTT,.,TRBJ1-1,few,TRBV9
CATGVGGHGYTF,TGTGCCACCGGGGTTGGGGGTCATGGCTACACCTTC,.,TRBJ1-2,.,TRBV12-3/TRBV12-4
CASSEKVGGGTDTQYF,TGTGCCAGCAGTGAGAAGGTCGGGGGAGGCACAGATACGCAGTATTTT,.,TRBJ2-3,many,TRBV6-4
CASSSGGGTQYF,TGTGCCAGCAGTTCGGGTGGCGGGACCCAGTACTTC,.,TRBJ2-5,few,TRBV12-3/TRBV12-4
CASSYSLAQETQYF,TGTGCCAGCAGTTACTCACTAGCACAAGAGACCCAGTACTTC,.,TRBJ2-5,many,TRBV6-6
CACSLTGPQPYEQYF,TGTGCCTGCAGCTTAACAGGACCCCAACCCTACGAGCAGTACTTC,.,TRBJ2-7,.,TRBV7-9